This T cell receptor (beta chain) stems from a study of shared clonotypes between healthy human individuals (dated by TCRdb to the early 2020s). About the study as a whole: A few men and a couple of women, aged 18 to 49 years, made up the cohort. Per donor, three plates each were used for CD4 naive and CD4 memory, two for CD8 naive, and one for CD8 memory. To estimate repertoire size and how much clonotype sharing occurs between individuals, the study deeply sequenced the blood TCR repertoires of five healthy adults. Different laboratories and diverse techniques were used to prepare libraries and sequence TCR repertoires, to increase sequencing depth and limit assay-specific biases. Each donor's leukapheresis produced roughly between roughly 0.85 and 9.5 billion PBMCs.

Remarks on this clone: This clone's antigen is unknown. The sample holds no much larger clone one base away, and base qualities are not on file.

The donors were healthy, HIV-negative adults who had no recently reported acute infections or vaccinations. Only Caucasian adults living in Nashville, Tennessee, USA were represented among the donors. CD4+ T cells were enriched by magnetic negative selection; naive cells were then positively selected on CD45RA, and the negative fraction formed the memory subset. After blood collection by leukapheresis, PBMCs were isolated using Ficoll-Histopaque density gradient centrifugation and then cryopreserved in the vapor phase of liquid nitrogen. Purity and quantity of every magnetically sorted T cell population were checked by analytical flow cytometry. From each sorted fraction, genomic DNA was isolated and quantified by UV absorbance on a Nanodrop 2000c. TCR CDR3 regions were amplified from genomic DNA by multiplex PCR using the deep immunoSEQ assay. Extracted genomic DNA from each cell subset was spread evenly across all wells of several immunoSEQ 96-well plates, with each plate serving as a replicate. For sorted subsets, each replicate PCR was loaded with approximately 190 ng genomic DNA, equivalent to 32,000 or so T cell genomes. Purified libraries were measured with a Qubit 3.0 fluorometer, size-checked on a Bioanalyzer 2100, and measured again with the KAPA Library Quantification kit. Every immunoSEQ 96-well plate was sequenced on a dedicated single-read 150-cycle Illumina NextSeq 550 flow cell. On the study's bioinformatics: Because only junctional sequences without quality scores were contained in the immunoSEQ output, filtering matching that applied to full-length reads could not be performed. Sequences were annotated with PyIR, a Python wrapper for IgBLAST v1.9, and V/J genes and CDR3 were assigned using IMGT germline references. Any read was removed if the V/J assignment was weak (E-value above 1e-6), the CDR3 was missing, or the read contained stop codons, out-of-frame junctions, or ambiguous translated residues. V3J clonotypes were defined as sequences sharing an identical inferred V gene, J gene, and CDR3 amino acid sequence. Percentage overlap between repertoires was computed as shared unique clonotypes divided by the size of the smaller repertoire. Repertoire richness was assessed with RTK rarefaction, the Chao1 estimator, and Recon v2.1 estimates of unobserved clonotypes. Generation probabilities for all TCRbeta clonotypes obtained by the gDNA method from a few donors were computed using OLGA. TCRdb took over this immuneACCESS table, retaining in-frame rearrangements with V and J assigned. Such tables are incomplete; in checked studies, under half of the missing clones stem from an unresolved V gene, and the remainder is unexplained. The V and J calls and clone size come from that table; D and trimming were worked out from the DNA. Present in this sample are about 2.4 million clones, approximately 92% of which were seen just once. In total, the top ten clones hold around 0.14% of the sample.

What the authors observed across the whole study: Based on pairwise subsampling, the degree of clonotype sharing among donors was expected to be affected by sequencing depth. Because the study included a small number of donors, the genetic and exposure-history diversity represented was limited. Only blood was sampled, and tissue TCR repertoires likely differ from those in blood. Naive subsets generally had larger estimated clonotype richness than memory subsets did. When several donors were compared, the shared fraction of clonotypes was about 5.5% for naive CD4, approximately 3.5% for naive CD8, 2% to 2.5% for memory CD4, and around 0.37% for memory CD8. Higher generation probabilities were observed for clonotypes shared by all four sorted-subset donors than for non-shared clonotypes. Even with the large sequencing depth, rarefaction of the sorted-subset datasets indicated that sequencing was incomplete.

From a lookup of the germline V gene, CDR1 and CDR2 are LGHNA and YSLEER. The CDR3 measures 16 amino acids from cysteine to phenylalanine. Of the read, only the CDR3 DNA is kept; its 48 bases are in frame from base 1. Trimming at the junction amounts to 1 base on V and 7 bases on J, and the germline ends lie 16 bases apart. The receptor chain draws on TRBV4-3 and TRBJ1-4; the D segment cannot be called with confidence. This clonotype was sampled from a young man in good health. Sequencing input: naive CD4+ T cells sorted from blood. The cell subset or site label of this sample denotes: CD45RA+ positively selected. CDR3 sequence: CASSQGIGVGSEKLFF. The sequence in DNA is TGCGCCAGCAGCCAAGGCATCGGGGTGGGGAGTGAAAAACTGTTTTTT.